Below are 31 T cell receptor beta chains sequenced from a single sample in a study of T cells in Graves' hyperthyroidism and ophthalmopathy. From RNA transcripts, TCR beta CDR3 regions were amplified. TCR CDR3 underwent first-round RT-PCR with the HTBI primer set. TCRdb called the multiplex PCR reads again in MiXCR, with one record for every CDR3 protein. This table holds more than 300,000 distinct CDR3 sequences, about a sixth found once. The specimen was blood. Receptor source: a woman under 40 with Graves' hyperthyroidism that later progressed to Graves' ophthalmopathy.

This sequence joins TRBV27 and TRBJ1-5; D remains unclear. CDR1 and CDR2 (germline): MNHEY, SMNVEV (reference sequence). CDR3 length equals 14 residues. Trimming took 6 bases from V and 4 from J, leaving 13 bases between them. Here the CDR3 DNA reads TGTGCCAGCAGCCCACGGGCCGGGAATCAGCCCCAGCATTTT. Translation: CASSPRAGNQPQHF.

This clonotype has a count of ten or more. The V gene is TRBV5-1, the J gene TRBJ1-2; 7 positions agree with TRBD1. Germline CDR1 reads SGHRS; CDR2 reads YFSETQ. J was trimmed by 4 bases and V by 5 bases; bases with no gene match: 8. The CDR3 totals 14 residues. The CDR3 DNA follows: TGCGCCAGCAGTCCAGGGGGTACTATCTATGGCTACACCTTC. The encoded protein is CASSPGGTIYGYTF.

About this clonotype itself: This may arise from a read error, as a much more abundant clone is one base away. The V call is TRBV27, the J call TRBJ1-2; D remains ambiguous. The CDR3 runs to 12 residues. Germline V gene sequence: CDR1 MNHEY, CDR2 SMNVEV (reference sequence). V was shortened by 8 bases and J by 2 bases, with 9 bases between the two germline ends. CDR3 region: CASQDGNYGYTF. CDR3 coding DNA: TGTGCCAGCCAGGACGGAAACTATGGCTACACCTTC.

This sequence joins TRBV2 and TRBJ1-1; TRBD1 matches 8 bases. CDR1 is SNHLY, CDR2 FYNNEI, per germline. V gave up 8 bases and J gave up 6 bases; unmatched junction bases: 8. The CDR3 covers 13 residues. The CDR3 protein is CASRGQGLAEAFF. CDR3 in DNA: TGTGCCAGCCGTGGACAGGGACTGGCTGAAGCTTTCTTT.

In this sample, this clonotype turned up many times. The chain couples TRBV27 to TRBJ1-2; TRBD1 matches 9 bases. The CDR3 loop spans 15 amino acids. In germline, CDR1 is MNHEY, CDR2 SMNVEV (reference sequence). V trimming: 2 bases; J trimming: 3 bases; junction bases outside the gene matches: 4. The CDR3 coding sequence is TGTGCCAGCAGTTTAACCGGGACAGGGTACTATGGCTACACCTTC. This gives the protein CASSLTGTGYYGYTF.

J is TRBJ2-3 and V is TRBV20-1; a weak D match, TRBD1 (5 bases). Trimming took 3 bases from V and 0 from J, leaving 13 bases between them. The CDR3 consists of 15 residues. The germline CDR1 and CDR2 sequences are DFQATT and SNEGSKA (reference sequence). This CDR3 is CSASDSAPSTDTQYF. Written as DNA, the CDR3 is TGCAGTGCTAGCGACAGCGCCCCTAGCACAGATACGCAGTATTTT.

This clonotype has at least ten counts. The chain recombines TRBV29-1 with TRBJ2-5; either TRBD1 or TRBD2 may fit D (5 bases each). The CDR3 runs 18 residues. Germline V gene sequence: CDR1 SQVTM, CDR2 ANQGSEA. The germline V and J ends were trimmed by 4 bases and 9 bases, with 33 bases remaining between them. The CDR3 region is CSVVPRPTGLGDQRAQYF. The CDR3 bases are TGCAGCGTTGTTCCACGACCGACGGGGCTGGGGGACCAACGGGCCCAGTACTTC.

This clonotype has ten or more counts. The V gene is TRBV3-1, the J gene TRBJ2-1, with D hard to call. The germline V gene encodes CDR1 LGHDT and CDR2 YNNKEL (reference sequence). The CDR3 length is 13 residues. Trimming shortened V by 1 base and J by 5 bases, and 6 bases separated the two germline ends. Here the CDR3 reads CASSQGVDNEQFF. DNA for the CDR3: TGTGCCAGCAGCCAAGGGGTTGACAATGAGCAGTTCTTC.

This clonotype occurred many times. This chain joins TRBV6-1 and TRBJ1-2; 11 nucleotides align to TRBD1. The CDR3 extends over 15 amino acids. Germline CDR1 reads MNHNS; CDR2 reads SASEGT. The V and J ends lost 7 bases and 4 bases, in that order; junction bases with no gene match: 8. The CDR3 DNA follows: TGTGCCAGCACCGATCCGGGACAGGGGGGCTATGGCTACACCTTC. Its protein is CASTDPGQGGYGYTF.

Ten or more counts support this clonotype. The rearrangement joins TRBV7-8 to TRBJ2-1; TRBD2 aligns across 10 bases. Trimming removed 5 bases from V and 4 bases from J; junction bases left unmatched: 5. This CDR3 comprises 15 residues. From germline, CDR1 is SGHVS and CDR2 FQNEAQ. As DNA, the CDR3 is TGTGCCAGCAGCCACCTAGCGGGAGCGTACAATGAGCAGTTCTTC. Translated: CASSHLAGAYNEQFF.

At least ten counts were recorded for this clonotype. The V gene is TRBV7-9, the J gene TRBJ2-7, with 7 bases matching TRBD2. CDR1 and CDR2 (germline): SEHNR, FQNEAQ (reference sequence). The CDR3 has 15 amino acids. With V trimmed by 5 bases and J by 4 bases, 11 bases remained unmatched. The CDR3 spells CASSNLSLAVYEQYF. The CDR3 DNA is TGTGCCAGCAGCAACCTCTCGCTAGCGGTATACGAGCAGTACTTC. Variable domain in full (rest from reference TRBV7-9 and TRBJ2-7): DTGVSQNPRHKITKRGQNVTFRCDPISEHNRLYWYRQTLGQGPEFLTYFQNEAQLEKSRLLSDRFSAERPKGSFSTLEIQRTEQGDSAMYLCASSNLSLAVYEQYFGPGTRLTVT.

This chain connects TRBV13 to TRBJ2-1, with 7 nucleotides matching TRBD1. CDR3 length equals 15 residues. V lost 5 bases, J lost 8 bases, and 12 bases stayed unmatched. The germline CDR1 and CDR2 sequences are PRHDT and FYEKMQ (reference sequence). The CDR3 region is CASSVDLNRGDEQFF. The CDR3 DNA reads TGTGCCAGCAGCGTAGACCTCAACAGGGGCGATGAGCAGTTCTTC.

This clonotype was observed many times. V gene TRBV29-1 combines with J gene TRBJ1-2; 12 bases match TRBD1. CDR1 and CDR2 from the germline V gene are SQVTM and ANQGSEA. This CDR3 region has 15 residues. V lost 0 bases, J lost 9 bases, and 8 bases stayed unmatched. The CDR3 protein is CSVEDVGTGGDRYTF. The DNA for the CDR3 is TGCAGCGTTGAAGATGTCGGGACAGGGGGCGACCGCTACACCTTC.

In this sample, this clonotype turned up many times. CDR3 DNA: TGTGCCAGCAGCTTACGACGAGCGGGAGGTATGGGTGAGCAGTTCTTC. Protein sequence: CASSLRRAGGMGEQFF. The chain carries TRBV11-2 and TRBJ2-1; 9 bases agree with TRBD2. The CDR3 extends over 16 amino acids. Trimming at V came to 2 bases and at J to 9 bases, leaving 11 bases not matched to a gene. Germline CDR1 reads SGHAT; CDR2 reads FQNNGV.

This clonotype was seen ten or more times. The chain carries TRBV6-1 and TRBJ2-7; 7 bases line up with TRBD1. Germline loops: CDR1 MNHNS, CDR2 SASEGT. The CDR3 spans 16 residues. With V trimmed by 6 bases and J by 7 bases, 18 bases remained unmatched. CDR3 coding DNA: TGTGCCAGCAGGGGCAACAGGGGAAGTAACCGTCGGGAGCAGTACTTC. This codes for CASRGNRGSNRREQYF.

A few counts support this clonotype. The rearrangement joins TRBV30 to TRBJ2-1; 12 positions match TRBD2. The CDR3 length is 17 residues. V lost 1 base, J lost 3 bases, and 7 bases stayed unmatched. Germline CDR1 is GTSNPN and CDR2 is SVGIG (reference sequence). Here the CDR3 reads CAWSELAGGGYYNEQFF. CDR3 in DNA: TGTGCCTGGAGTGAACTAGCGGGGGGCGGATACTACAATGAGCAGTTCTTC.

The chain links TRBV27 to TRBJ2-3, with 12 bases fitting TRBD2. The CDR3 has 16 amino acids. With V trimmed by 4 bases and J by 6 bases, 8 bases remained unmatched. Germline V gives CDR1 MNHEY, CDR2 SMNVEV (reference sequence). CDR3 bases: TGTGCCAGCAGTTCTTGGCTAGCGGGGGGGAACGATACGCAGTATTTT. Its protein product is CASSSWLAGGNDTQYF.

CDR3 nucleotide sequence: TGTGCCAGCGGACAGGGGCACTACGAGCAGTACTTC. This encodes CASGQGHYEQYF. The rearrangement uses TRBV7-9 and TRBJ2-7; 9 bases agree with TRBD1. The CDR3 length is 12 residues. J gave up 3 bases and V 8 bases, and 2 bases lay outside the gene matches. Looked up from germline, CDR1 is SEHNR and CDR2 is FQNEAQ (reference sequence).

The V gene is TRBV4-1, the J gene TRBJ1-3, with 7 bases fitting TRBD1. Unmatched junction bases numbered 7, after V lost 1 base and J lost 4 bases. The CDR3 spans 16 residues. Germline V CDR1 and CDR2: MGHRA, YSYEKL. CDR3 region: CASSQASQGSGNTIYF. The CDR3 coding sequence is TGCGCCAGCAGCCAAGCATCACAGGGGTCGGGAAACACCATATATTTT.

This sequence joins TRBV5-1 and TRBJ2-7; no reliable D call. The CDR3 consists of 14 residues. The germline V gene has CDR1 SGHRS and CDR2 YFSETQ. Trimming stripped 0 bases from V and 6 bases from J, with 13 bases between. The CDR3 sequence is CASSLVASPREQYF. Written as DNA, the CDR3 is TGCGCCAGCAGCTTGGTAGCATCGCCGCGCGAGCAGTACTTC.

This clonotype was picked up many times. The chain has TRBV12-3 or TRBV12-4 and TRBJ2-3; 10 positions match TRBD2. The CDR3 totals 16 residues. Trimming took 6 bases from V and 4 from J; bases not matched to a gene: 10. In DNA form, the CDR3 reads TGTGCCAGCAGCTCCTGGACTAGCGGCAATTCAGATACGCAGTATTTT. Protein sequence: CASSSWTSGNSDTQYF.

This clonotype was counted only a few times. CDR3 nucleotide sequence: TGCAGTGCTAGTTCGGCTGGCGCCGCGACCGCCGACAAGAACTACGAGCAGTACTTC. Encoded protein: CSASSAGAATADKNYEQYF. The rearrangement joins TRBV20-1 to TRBJ2-7; D not certain. CDR3 length: 19 residues. Between the trimmed V and J ends, which lost 3 bases and 3 bases, there was a span of 30 bases. CDR1 is DFQATT and CDR2 is SNEGSKA in the germline V gene (reference sequence).

The chain uses TRBV18 and TRBJ2-7; D is unclear. CDR1 KGHSH and CDR2 LQKENI come from the germline V gene. There are 14 residues in the CDR3. Trimming pared 2 bases from V and 4 bases from J, leaving 12 bases between. This chain's CDR3 is CASSPTDSGYEQYF. The CDR3 DNA reads as TGTGCCAGCTCACCAACCGACTCTGGATACGAGCAGTACTTC.

The J gene is TRBJ2-7, the V gene TRBV5-4, with 10 bases identical to TRBD1. Germline V gene lookup returns CDR1 SGHNT and CDR2 YYREEE (reference sequence). J gave up 5 bases and V 0 bases, and 5 bases lay outside the gene matches. The CDR3 has 15 residues. CDR3 bases: TGTGCCAGCAGCTTGGAGGGGACAGGGGCAAACGAGCAGTACTTC. It translates to CASSLEGTGANEQYF.

The table lists this clonotype with many counts. V usage is TRBV6-2 or TRBV6-3 and J usage is TRBJ1-1, with D unclear. Trimming took off 4 bases at V and 0 bases at J, with 9 bases between the two ends. This CDR3 has 14 amino acids. Germline V gives CDR1 MNHEY, CDR2 SVGEGT. This CDR3 is CASSSVTVNTEAFF. The DNA of the CDR3 is TGTGCCAGCAGTTCCGTTACAGTGAACACTGAAGCTTTCTTT.

The V and J genes are TRBV10-1 and TRBJ2-3; tentatively, D is TRBD2 (6 bases). The CDR3 is 16 amino acids. Germline V lookup: CDR1 WNHNN, CDR2 SYGVQD (reference sequence). Trimming shortened V by 0 bases and J by 1 base, and 11 bases separated the two germline ends. For the CDR3, the DNA is TGCGCCAGCAGTGAGTCGGTGGTAGCGGGCACAGATACGCAGTATTTT. This gives the protein CASSESVVAGTDTQYF.

This clonotype has at least ten counts. This rearrangement joins TRBV28 to TRBJ2-5; D tentatively reads TRBD1 or TRBD2 (6 bases each). This CDR3 is built from 16 residues. The germline V gene encodes CDR1 MDHEN and CDR2 SYDVKM. Trimming took 2 bases from V and 5 from J, leaving 18 bases between them. The CDR3 sequence: CASSLRFRTGRETQYF. The CDR3 DNA sequence: TGTGCCAGCAGTTTAAGGTTCAGAACAGGGAGGGAGACCCAGTACTTC.

In this sample, this clonotype turned up many times. The rearrangement uses TRBV6-1 and TRBJ1-5, with 7 bases fitting TRBD1. This CDR3 spans 16 amino acids. Trimming cost V 5 bases and J 0 bases; bases outside gene matches: 7. Germline V gives CDR1 MNHNS, CDR2 SASEGT. The CDR3 DNA is TGTGCCAGCAGTAGTCAGGGGGAATATAGCAATCAGCCCCAGCATTTT. Translation: CASSSQGEYSNQPQHF.

Regarding this clonotype: One end of the junction does not line up with germline, which may come from a read error. The chain uses TRBV5-6 and TRBJ1-2; no definite D call. The CDR3 is 14 amino acids. CDR1 is SGHDT, CDR2 YYEEEE, per germline. As DNA, the CDR3 is TGTGCCAGCAGCTTGATCGGCGGAAACTATGGCTGCACCTTC. This codes for CASSLIGGNYGCTF.

CDR3 sequence reads: CASSIGRPYYGYTF. Here the CDR3 DNA reads TGTGCCAGTAGTATAGGCCGACCCTACTATGGCTACACCTTC. The chain recombines TRBV19 with TRBJ1-2; D unclear. With 1 base removed from V and 3 bases from J, the gap between germline ends came to 9 bases. Germline V gene sequence: CDR1 LNHDA, CDR2 SQIVND (reference sequence). This CDR3 is built from 14 residues.

In regard to this clonotype: This clone may be a read error of a much larger clone one base away. This rearrangement joins TRBV28 to TRBJ1-1; no definite D call. The germline CDR1 and CDR2 sequences are MDHEN and SYDVKM. The V end was cut by 6 bases, the J end by 4 bases, with 12 bases between. The CDR3 covers 13 residues. Here the CDR3 DNA reads TGTGCCAGCAGGGCCGGGATAAGCACTGAAGCTTTCTTT. Translated: CASRAGISTEAFF.